This entry describes one T cell receptor beta chain. What it binds is unknown. Trimming cost V 7 bases and J 3 bases, with 15 bases left between them. The germline CDR1 and CDR2 sequences are SEHNR and FQNEAQ (reference sequence). The CDR3 length is 14 residues. These data are taken from a study of T cell repertoires in cytomegalovirus infection. About the study: CMV epitopes that were recently identified and HLA-C-restricted were used alongside well-studied HLA-B-restricted ones. Public TCR beta signatures were indicative of both CMV infection and a matching HLA type.

TCRdb reprocessed the reads with MiXCR, giving one entry per CDR3 protein. Here the sample spans some 500,000 distinct CDR3 sequences, roughly 42% being singletons. The clonotype was recovered from a human donor in good health (CMV status not recorded). Some clones in this sample may be carry-over from other donors' samples. This chain uses TRBV7-9 with TRBJ1-1; D perhaps matches TRBD1 (6 bases). This sample comprised cultured PBMCs, obtained from culture after CMV antigen stimulation. CDR3 region: CASTLQGTDTEAFF. The CDR3 region has the DNA TGTGCCAGCACCCTACAGGGAACGGACACTGAAGCTTTCTTT.